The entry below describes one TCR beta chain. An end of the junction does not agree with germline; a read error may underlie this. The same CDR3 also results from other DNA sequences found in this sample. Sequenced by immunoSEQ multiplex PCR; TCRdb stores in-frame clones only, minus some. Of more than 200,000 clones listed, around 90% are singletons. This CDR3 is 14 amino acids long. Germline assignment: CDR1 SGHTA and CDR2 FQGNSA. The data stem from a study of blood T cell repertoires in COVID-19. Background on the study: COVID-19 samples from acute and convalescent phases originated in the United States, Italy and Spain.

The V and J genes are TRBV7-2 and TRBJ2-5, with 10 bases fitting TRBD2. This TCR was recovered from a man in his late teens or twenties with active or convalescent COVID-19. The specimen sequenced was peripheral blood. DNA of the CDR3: TGTGCCAGCAGTTTAGCGGGAGGCGGGGAGACCCAGTACTTC. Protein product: CASSLAGGGETQYF.